These 6 T cell receptor beta chains were all obtained from the same sample, sequenced in a study of shared clonotypes between healthy human individuals. Produced via immunoSEQ multiplex PCR; TCRdb's table is partial and in-frame only. This sample has roughly 2.1 million clones, with just over 90% found just once. Naivety among CD8 cells was defined by CD45RO negativity and positive CCR7 selection, thereby excluding terminally differentiated effector memory CD45RA+ cells. Sequenced material: naive CD8+ T cells from PBMCs. Receptors were obtained from a man between 18 and 29 years old in good health. Some clones in this sample may be carry-over from other donors' samples.

The chain joins TRBV15 to TRBJ1-2; 8 bases are a match to TRBD1. The germline CDR1 and CDR2 sequences are LNHNV and YYDKDF (reference sequence). The V segment lost 2 bases and the J segment 4 bases; nucleotides outside the gene matches: 6. The length of the CDR3 is 15 residues. Here the CDR3 DNA reads TGTGCCACCAGCAGAAGGGACAGGTTTTTCTATGGCTACACCTTC. Translating it yields CATSRRDRFFYGYTF.

This clone occurred once. The chain recombines TRBV29-1 with TRBJ1-2; D is perhaps TRBD1 (5 bases). Per the germline V gene, CDR1 is SQVTM and CDR2 is ANQGSEA. V lost 5 bases to trimming and J lost 3 bases, with 13 bases between them. This CDR3 has 13 amino acids. The CDR3, as DNA: TGCAGCGTTTTAGAGCAGGGAGACTATGGCTACACCTTC. It codes for CSVLEQGDYGYTF.

The rearrangement links TRBV11-2 to TRBJ1-4, with no clear D. CDR1 and CDR2 (germline): SGHAT, FQNNGV. Trimming removed 0 bases from V and 10 bases from J, with 3 bases in between. This CDR3 contains 11 residues. The CDR3: CASSLDLKLFF. For the CDR3, the DNA is TGTGCCAGCAGCTTAGATTTAAAACTGTTTTTT.

About this clone: The sample has other DNA sequences that encode this CDR3 too. The chain couples TRBV6-1 to TRBJ1-1; D perhaps matches TRBD1 (5 bases). The V and J ends lost 6 bases and 1 base respectively, with 12 bases between them. CDR3 size: 14 residues. Per germline, CDR1 MNHNS and CDR2 SASEGT. The DNA of the CDR3 is TGTGCCAGCAGCGAATTTGGGGGGAACACTGAAGCTTTCTTT. This sequence encodes CASSEFGGNTEAFF.

The chain links TRBV7-6 to TRBJ2-5; perhaps TRBD2 as D (5 bases). Germline CDR1 SGHVS, CDR2 FNYEAQ. The CDR3 spans 14 residues. Trimming took 5 bases from V and 3 from J, leaving 13 bases between them. CDR3 region: CASSPVSREETQYF. The DNA of the CDR3 is TGTGCCAGCAGCCCGGTCTCGCGGGAAGAGACCCAGTACTTC.

The chain carries TRBV27 and TRBJ2-3; 10 bases are a match to TRBD2. Per germline, CDR1 MNHEY and CDR2 SMNVEV (reference sequence). The CDR3 is 17 amino acids. The junction had 7 bases not matched to a gene; V was cut back by 0 bases and J by 4 bases. CDR3: CASSLSSGLALADTQYF. CDR3 sequence (DNA): TGTGCCAGCAGTTTATCGTCGGGACTAGCGTTAGCAGATACGCAGTATTTT.